The 22 T cell receptor beta chains below all came from one sample that was sequenced in a study of radiotherapy plus CTLA-4 blockade in lung cancer. Clones were sequenced by immunoSEQ multiplex PCR, and TCRdb holds only the in-frame ones, with some missing. The data hold 50,000 to 75,000 clones, with 60% to 80% observed a single time. The sample was peripheral blood, taken from a patient treated with radiotherapy plus ipilimumab. These TCRs come from a human donor with non-small cell lung cancer who had a complete response to radiotherapy plus ipilimumab.

This clone was counted a single time. The chain employs TRBV19 and TRBJ1-5, with D uncertain. V lost 0 bases, J lost 3 bases, and 9 bases lay in between. CDR1 LNHDA and CDR2 SQIVND come from the germline V gene (reference sequence). The CDR3 spans 15 residues. The CDR3 spells CASSIDRRDNQPQHF. The CDR3 DNA sequence: TGTGCCAGTAGTATAGATCGGAGGGACAATCAGCCCCAGCATTTT.

The chain links TRBV14 to TRBJ1-2; D uncertain. The CDR3 spans 12 residues. Trimming took 1 base from V and 4 from J, leaving 4 bases between them. The germline V gene encodes CDR1 SGHDN and CDR2 FVKESK. The CDR3 bases are TGTGCCAGCAGCCAAGGGGGCTATGGCTACACCTTC. Translation: CASSQGGYGYTF.

The chain joins TRBV30 to TRBJ1-3; no firm D call. V was pared by 0 bases and J by 2 bases, with 8 bases between. This CDR3 has 14 residues. Germline V gene lookup returns CDR1 GTSNPN and CDR2 SVGIG (reference sequence). The CDR3 here is CAWSVSTTGNTIYF. The DNA of the CDR3 is TGTGCCTGGAGTGTATCCACAACTGGAAACACCATATATTTT.

J is TRBJ2-5 and V is TRBV5-4; no clear D. Deletions cut 0 bases from V and 5 bases from J, with 14 bases between. CDR3 length: 15 amino acids. Germline V gives CDR1 SGHNT, CDR2 YYREEE (reference sequence). The CDR3 here is CASSLGSSLRETQYF. CDR3 in DNA: TGTGCCAGCAGCTTGGGATCATCACTTAGGGAGACCCAGTACTTC.

The V gene is TRBV30, the J gene TRBJ2-3, with a weak D call TRBD2 (6 bases). This CDR3 has 18 amino acids. Per the germline V gene, CDR1 is GTSNPN and CDR2 is SVGIG (reference sequence). V was pared by 6 bases and J by 3 bases, with 28 bases between. The CDR3 region is CACPKDGSLRVGTDTQYF. CDR3 nucleotides: TGTGCCTGCCCCAAGGACGGGAGCTTACGAGTCGGAACAGATACGCAGTATTTT.

The sample holds a few counts of this clone. The rearrangement joins TRBV14 to TRBJ2-7; D possibly corresponds to TRBD1 (5 bases). Trimming left V 1 base short and J 11 bases short, with 12 bases between. Per germline, CDR1 SGHDN and CDR2 FVKESK. There are 12 residues in the CDR3. The CDR3 nucleotides are TGTGCCAGCAGCCAAGGTGTGCGGACAAAGTACTTC. This translates into CASSQGVRTKYF.

The chain joins TRBV6-6 to TRBJ1-5; TRBD1 might be the D (6 bases). The CDR3 length is 14 residues. Germline CDR1 reads MNHNY; CDR2 reads SVGAGI (reference sequence). V lost 7 bases and J lost 5, with 15 bases in between. In DNA form, the CDR3 reads TGTGCCAGCAATAAAGGGGGTTGGGATCAGCCCCAGCATTTT. Its translation: CASNKGGWDQPQHF.

The rearrangement joins TRBV5-5 to TRBJ2-2; no firm D call. The CDR3 totals 14 residues. Germline V lookup: CDR1 SGHKS, CDR2 YYEKEE (reference sequence). The V gene lost 1 base and the J gene lost 2 bases, with 6 bases spanning the gap. The CDR3, as DNA: TGTGCCAGCAGCTTGTATAGAAACACCGGGGAGCTGTTTTTT. Protein: CASSLYRNTGELFF.

V and J are TRBV5-4 and TRBJ1-3; 8 bases fit TRBD1. The CDR3 is made up of 15 amino acids. Germline loops: CDR1 SGHNT, CDR2 YYREEE (reference sequence). The J segment lost 0 bases and the V segment lost 4 bases, leaving 3 bases of the junction unmatched. This chain's CDR3 is CASSPTGGSGNTIYF. CDR3 in DNA: TGTGCCAGCAGCCCAACAGGGGGCTCTGGAAACACCATATATTTT.

The chain recombines TRBV7-9 with TRBJ1-2; D may be TRBD1 (5 bases). The CDR3 is made up of 14 amino acids. Per germline, CDR1 SEHNR and CDR2 FQNEAQ (reference sequence). Deletions cut 3 bases from V and 8 bases from J, with 16 bases between. The CDR3 DNA reads as TGTGCCAGCAGCTTCGGAGTGCAGGGCAACGGCTACACCTTC. It encodes CASSFGVQGNGYTF.

Worth noting for this clone: The sample has other DNA sequences that encode this CDR3 too. The chain has TRBV30 and TRBJ2-1; no definite D call. V shed 0 bases and J shed 10 bases, with 7 bases lying between them. Germline V gene sequence: CDR1 GTSNPN, CDR2 SVGIG (reference sequence). There are 11 residues in the CDR3. DNA of the CDR3: TGTGCCTGGAGTGTTCGTTTCGAGCAGTTCTTC. This codes for CAWSVRFEQFF.

This chain connects TRBV5-1 to TRBJ2-3, with 8 nucleotides matching TRBD2. The CDR3 covers 14 residues. V was pared by 3 bases and J by 4 bases, with 4 bases of the junction left unmatched. Looked up from germline, CDR1 is SGHRS and CDR2 is YFSETQ. CDR3 amino acids: CASSSGLEADTQYF. The CDR3 region has the DNA TGCGCCAGCAGCTCGGGACTAGAAGCAGATACGCAGTATTTT.

The chain has TRBV10-1 and TRBJ2-2; no clear D. Looked up from germline, CDR1 is WNHNN and CDR2 is SYGVQD (reference sequence). The V end lost 0 bases, the J end lost 7 bases, and 9 bases lay between the germline ends. The CDR3 totals 14 residues. CDR3 sequence reads: CASSESNRVGELFF. DNA of the CDR3: TGCGCCAGCAGTGAGTCGAATAGGGTCGGGGAGCTGTTTTTT.

The gene calls are TRBV5-4 and TRBJ2-5; the D gene is possibly TRBD1 (5 bases). V lost 4 bases and J 1 base, leaving 11 bases between the germline ends. The CDR3 runs to 14 residues. The germline gives CDR1 SGHNT, CDR2 YYREEE (reference sequence). The CDR3 protein is CASSPQGFQETQYF. The DNA for the CDR3 is TGTGCCAGCAGCCCCCAGGGATTCCAAGAGACCCAGTACTTC.

Concerning this clone itself: The junction does not match germline at one end; this may be a read error. The V gene is TRBV14, the J gene TRBJ2-1; D is unclear. Germline V lookup: CDR1 SGHDN, CDR2 FVKESK. The CDR3 covers 11 residues. In DNA, the CDR3 is TGTGCCAGCAGCCACCGGACCGGAATGATCTTC. Amino acid sequence: CASSHRTGMIF.

The V gene is TRBV18, the J gene TRBJ2-7; no reliable D call. The CDR3 has 13 amino acids. Germline V lookup: CDR1 KGHSH, CDR2 LQKENI. V gave up 3 bases and J gave up 5 bases, with 11 bases separating them. The CDR3 reads CASSPQNNNEQYF. The CDR3, as DNA: TGTGCCAGCTCACCCCAGAACAACAACGAGCAGTACTTC.

This clone was recorded a few times. The chain employs TRBV18 and TRBJ1-4, with no clear D. The V gene's germline CDR1 is KGHSH and CDR2 LQKENI. CDR3 length: 12 residues. V gave up 3 bases and J gave up 5 bases, with 4 bases separating them. The DNA for the CDR3 is TGTGCCAGCTCACCCGGGAATGAAAAACTGTTTTTT. Protein product: CASSPGNEKLFF.

The chain is built from TRBV19 and TRBJ1-1; D not certain. This CDR3 is 14 amino acids long. V gave up 3 bases and J gave up 1 base, with 9 bases separating them. CDR1 and CDR2 (germline): LNHDA, SQIVND (reference sequence). DNA of the CDR3: TGTGCCAGTAGTATGGGTATGTGGAACACTGAAGCTTTCTTT. It codes for CASSMGMWNTEAFF.

The chain combines TRBV5-4 with TRBJ2-5; tentatively, D is TRBD2 (6 bases). The germline gives CDR1 SGHNT, CDR2 YYREEE (reference sequence). This CDR3 contains 15 residues. V was clipped by 3 bases and J by 6 bases, with 18 bases between them. CDR3 in amino acids: CASSSQGGMAKTQYF. The CDR3 DNA is TGTGCCAGCAGCTCCCAAGGCGGGATGGCAAAGACCCAGTACTTC.

The chain is built from TRBV5-8 and TRBJ1-6; D unclear. The germline V gene has CDR1 SGHTS and CDR2 YDEGEE. Trimming stripped 2 bases from V and 0 bases from J, with 12 bases between. There are 17 residues in the CDR3. CDR3 nucleotides: TGTGCCAGCAGCTTATTATCTCTCAGCTCCTATAATTCACCCCTCCACTTT. As protein: CASSLLSLSSYNSPLHF.

The rearrangement links TRBV30 to TRBJ2-3; D gene uncertain. From germline, CDR1 is GTSNPN and CDR2 SVGIG (reference sequence). The CDR3 is 14 residues long. V was cut by 0 bases and J by 4 bases, with 11 bases left in between. CDR3 residues: CAWSVRAISDTQYF. CDR3 in DNA: TGTGCCTGGAGTGTACGGGCTATCTCAGATACGCAGTATTTT.

The chain uses TRBV30 and TRBJ2-1; 7 positions match TRBD2. The junction had 8 bases not matched to a gene; V was cut back by 5 bases and J by 4 bases. Germline CDR1 and CDR2: GTSNPN and SVGIG (reference sequence). CDR3 size: 14 residues. The CDR3 nucleotides are TGTGCCTGGGGGGACGAGGGAGGGTACAATGAGCAGTTCTTC. Its protein is CAWGDEGGYNEQFF.